This TCR beta chain comes out of a study of cytomegalovirus exposure and HLA in healthy donors. Study-level findings and limits: In a later analysis, at a false discovery rate of 0.05, roughly 17,000 TCR beta sequences matched HLA alleles. TCR association rates varied by HLA locus in a later analysis, with DRB1 highest and HLA-C lowest.

Remarks on this clone: Its specificity is unknown.

When sampled, the donors appeared nominally healthy, though they likely had unrecorded immune exposures. PCR amplification relied on 60 Vbeta primers (plus 13 Jbeta primers). Using immunoSEQ multiplex PCR, the repertoire was profiled, and TCRdb retains in-frame clones only, with some absent. Its table lists about 50,000 clones. This CDR3 comprises 14 residues. V was pared by 7 bases and J by 6 bases, with 16 bases between. CDR1 is MDHEN, CDR2 SYDVKM, per germline. This sequence joins TRBV28 and TRBJ1-5; TRBD1 might be the D (5 bases). The clonotype was recovered from a woman aged 60-70 years in good health and CMV-seropositive. Sequenced material: PBMCs. CDR3 loop: CASTSPGEVQPQHF. The CDR3 DNA is TGTGCCAGCACTAGTCCGGGGGAGGTTCAGCCCCAGCATTTT.